A single sample is the source of the 14 T cell receptor beta chains below, sequenced in a study of cytomegalovirus exposure and HLA in healthy donors. Use of 60 Vbeta and 13 Jbeta primers characterized the PCR. Libraries were prepared by immunoSEQ multiplex PCR; TCRdb keeps only in-frame clonotypes and omits some of them. Of approximately 160,000 clones in the sample, 55% to 70% were seen once. Sequenced: PBMCs. These receptors all come from a middle-aged woman in good health and CMV-seropositive.

This sequence joins TRBV20-1 and TRBJ2-5; no firm D call. CDR1 and CDR2 from the germline V gene are DFQATT and SNEGSKA (reference sequence). V shed 6 bases and J shed 5 bases, with 7 bases lying between them. The CDR3 length is 10 residues. The CDR3, as DNA: TGCAGTGCCCTTGAGGAGACCCAGTACTTC. Amino acid sequence: CSALEETQYF.

This chain connects TRBV4-3 to TRBJ2-7, with D maybe TRBD1 (5 bases). Trimming shortened V by 3 bases and J by 5 bases, and 17 bases separated the two germline ends. CDR3 length: 15 amino acids. Germline V gene sequence: CDR1 LGHNA, CDR2 YSLEER. The CDR3 region has the DNA TGCGCCAGCAGCCACTCTAGGGGTGGGTTAGACGAGCAGTACTTC. As protein: CASSHSRGGLDEQYF.

CDR3 in amino acids: CATNERNGQETQYF. CDR3 coding DNA: TGTGCCACCAACGAGCGCAATGGCCAAGAGACCCAGTACTTC. This chain connects TRBV15 to TRBJ2-5; D is unclear. CDR1 and CDR2 (germline): LNHNV, YYDKDF (reference sequence). Trimming took 7 bases from V and 1 from J, leaving 13 bases between them. The CDR3 length is 14 residues.

V is TRBV7-8 and J is TRBJ2-3; TRBD1 matches 7 bases. CDR3 length equals 15 residues. Germline assignment: CDR1 SGHVS and CDR2 FQNEAQ. J was trimmed by 1 base and V by 1 base; bases with no gene match: 2. The CDR3: CASSLGTGRTDTQYF. The CDR3 DNA sequence: TGTGCCAGCAGCTTAGGGACAGGCCGCACAGATACGCAGTATTTT.

This chain joins TRBV27 and TRBJ2-7; D may be TRBD1 (5 bases). The CDR3 is 14 residues long. The germline V gene encodes CDR1 MNHEY and CDR2 SMNVEV (reference sequence). V was shortened by 5 bases and J by 3 bases, with 14 bases between the two germline ends. The CDR3 protein is CASSPRVSNYEQYF. CDR3 sequence (DNA): TGTGCCAGCAGTCCCAGGGTTTCCAACTACGAGCAGTACTTC.

The table lists this clone with a few counts. J is TRBJ2-4 and V is TRBV5-4, with 12 bases aligning to TRBD2. J was trimmed by 7 bases and V by 4 bases; bases with no gene match: 9. This CDR3 is 16 amino acids long. Germline CDR1 and CDR2: SGHNT and YYREEE (reference sequence). CDR3 in amino acids: CASSAGLAGCLNIQYF. The CDR3 DNA reads TGTGCCAGCAGCGCCGGACTAGCGGGGTGTTTGAACATTCAGTACTTC.

The chain couples TRBV4-2 to TRBJ2-7; a possible D gene is TRBD1 (6 bases). Trimming removed 1 base from V and 5 bases from J, with 15 bases in between. Germline values: CDR1 LGHNA, CDR2 YNFKEQ. The CDR3 consists of 15 residues. CDR3 sequence (DNA): TGTGCCAGCAGCCAAGTACAGGGCGGCTACAACGAGCAGTACTTC. Translated: CASSQVQGGYNEQYF.

This clone was seen only once. The chain uses TRBV5-4 and TRBJ2-3, with TRBD2 matching 9 bases. The CDR3 is 17 residues long. V was clipped by 3 bases and J by 4 bases; unmatched bases: 12. CDR1 and CDR2 from the germline V gene are SGHNT and YYREEE (reference sequence). In DNA form, the CDR3 reads TGTGCCAGCAGCTACCGCTCGGCGGGGGGGCGGGCAGATACGCAGTATTTT. Amino acids: CASSYRSAGGRADTQYF.

As to this clone: The conserved phenylalanine or tryptophan is not found at the CDR3 terminus, so this likely reflects a read error. The DNA is omitted, as the CDR3 cannot be located on it reliably, and the CDR3 follows TCRdb's listing. J is TRBJ1-1 and V is TRBV7-9; the D segment call TRBD1 is taken from the table without a DNA check. The CDR3 is 12 residues long, ends included. The V gene's germline CDR1 is SEHNR and CDR2 FQNEAQ (reference sequence). CDR3 sequence: CASSQSAQGVIL.

This clone was counted between two and nine times. The J gene is TRBJ1-5, the V gene TRBV19, with a possible D match to TRBD1 (5 bases). CDR1 and CDR2 from the germline V gene are LNHDA and SQIVND (reference sequence). The CDR3 covers 14 residues. The ends were cut back, 9 bases at V and 5 bases at J, with 17 bases in the middle. The CDR3, as DNA: TGTGCCAGCCGCGAGCAGGGCTTCGATCAGCCCCAGCATTTT. This encodes CASREQGFDQPQHF.

This chain joins TRBV27 and TRBJ1-2, with D unclear. The CDR3 is made up of 16 amino acids. V dropped 5 bases and J dropped 1 base, with 17 bases sitting between them. CDR1 MNHEY and CDR2 SMNVEV come from the germline V gene (reference sequence). For the CDR3, the DNA is TGTGCCAGCAGTAACGGCCCGGGAGTTATTAACTATGGCTACACCTTC. Protein: CASSNGPGVINYGYTF.

This chain joins TRBV5-1 and TRBJ2-2, with 9 bases fitting TRBD1. The germline CDR1 and CDR2 sequences are SGHRS and YFSETQ. CDR3 length: 15 amino acids. J was trimmed by 3 bases and V by 4 bases; bases with no gene match: 4. The CDR3 DNA follows: TGCGCCAGCAGCATGGGACAGGGAGACACCGGGGAGCTGTTTTTT. The encoded protein is CASSMGQGDTGELFF.

The CDR3 coding sequence is TGTGCCAGCAGCCAAGATCCGGGACAGGGGCGCACCGGGGAGCTGTTTTTT. Its protein product is CASSQDPGQGRTGELFF. The chain is built from TRBV4-2 and TRBJ2-2; 10 positions match TRBD1. Germline V gene data show CDR1 as LGHNA and CDR2 as YNFKEQ. V was clipped by 0 bases and J by 4 bases; unmatched bases: 5. The CDR3 consists of 17 residues.

This clone has more than one count but fewer than ten. V gene TRBV5-1 combines with J gene TRBJ2-1; D unclear. The V gene's germline CDR1 is SGHRS and CDR2 YFSETQ. V was clipped by 4 bases and J by 7 bases, with 15 bases between them. The CDR3 totals 14 residues. The CDR3 DNA reads TGCGCCAGCAGCCCAGACACCACCAGGAATGAGCAGTTCTTC. Its translation: CASSPDTTRNEQFF.